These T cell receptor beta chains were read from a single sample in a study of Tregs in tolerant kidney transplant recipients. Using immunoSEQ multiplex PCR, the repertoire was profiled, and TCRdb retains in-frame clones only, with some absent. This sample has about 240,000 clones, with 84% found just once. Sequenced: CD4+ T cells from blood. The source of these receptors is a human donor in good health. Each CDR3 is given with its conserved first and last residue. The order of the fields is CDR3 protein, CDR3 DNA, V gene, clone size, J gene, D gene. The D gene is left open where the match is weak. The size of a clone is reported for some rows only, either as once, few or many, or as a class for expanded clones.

cdr3_aa: CAWRDGPGTQYF
cdr3_nt: TGTGCCTGGAGGGACGGCCCTGGGACCCAGTACTTC
v_call: TRBV30
clone_size: NA
j_call: TRBJ2-5
d_call: NA

cdr3_aa: CASSPSGGDSTDTQYF
cdr3_nt: TGTGCCAGCAGCCCAAGTGGGGGGGATAGCACAGATACGCAGTATTTT
v_call: TRBV7-6
clone_size: once
j_call: TRBJ2-3
d_call: TRBD2

cdr3_aa: CASSHTNWGQGRYGHTF
cdr3_nt: TGTGCCAGCAGTCATACAAATTGGGGACAGGGACGATATGGCCACACCTTC
v_call: TRBV27
clone_size: NA
j_call: TRBJ1-2
d_call: TRBD1

cdr3_aa: CASSTRGRITEAFF
cdr3_nt: TGTGCCAGCAGCACACGAGGACGGATCACTGAAGCTTTCTTT
v_call: TRBV7-9
clone_size: NA
j_call: TRBJ1-1
d_call: NA

cdr3_aa: CASSLGTGATYEQYF
cdr3_nt: TGTGCCAGCAGCTTAGGGACAGGGGCCACCTACGAGCAGTACTTC
v_call: TRBV7-6
clone_size: NA
j_call: TRBJ2-7
d_call: TRBD1

cdr3_aa: CASSLMGGLADYNEQFF
cdr3_nt: TGTGCCAGTAGCCTCATGGGCGGACTAGCGGACTACAATGAGCAGTTCTTC
v_call: TRBV19
clone_size: NA
j_call: TRBJ2-1
d_call: TRBD2

cdr3_aa: CASSLYLTEAFF
cdr3_nt: TGTGCCAGCAGTCTGTATCTCACTGAAGCTTTCTTT
v_call: TRBV2
clone_size: NA
j_call: TRBJ1-1
d_call: NA

cdr3_aa: CASSTDRGTYEQYF
cdr3_nt: TGTGCCAGCAGCACCGACAGGGGAACCTACGAGCAGTACTTC
v_call: TRBV7-9
clone_size: few
j_call: TRBJ2-7
d_call: TRBD1

cdr3_aa: CASSPDGTAYGYTF
cdr3_nt: TGTGCCAGCTCACCGGATGGGACCGCCTATGGCTACACCTTC
v_call: TRBV18
clone_size: NA
j_call: TRBJ1-2
d_call: NA

cdr3_aa: CSAGGGQFF
cdr3_nt: TGCAGTGCTGGGGGTGGGCAGTTCTTC
v_call: TRBV20-1
clone_size: once
j_call: TRBJ2-1
d_call: NA

cdr3_aa: CATSRDGQGAFF
cdr3_nt: TGTGCCACCAGCAGAGATGGGCAGGGGGCGTTCTTT
v_call: TRBV15
clone_size: NA
j_call: TRBJ1-1
d_call: TRBD1

cdr3_aa: CASKEQGVAGELFF
cdr3_nt: TGTGCCAGCAAGGAACAGGGGGTGGCCGGGGAGCTGTTTTTT
v_call: TRBV2
clone_size: NA
j_call: TRBJ2-2
d_call: TRBD1

cdr3_aa: CASSLDGAQETQYF
cdr3_nt: TGTGCCAGCAGCTTGGATGGGGCCCAAGAGACCCAGTACTTC
v_call: TRBV5-4
clone_size: NA
j_call: TRBJ2-5
d_call: NA